Listed here are 7 T cell receptor beta chains from one sample, sequenced in a study of neurological immune-mediated disorders. In TCRdb, the 5' RACE reads were re-called with MiXCR into one record per CDR3 protein. This table has 65,000 to 90,000 distinct CDR3 sequences, 3.2% appearing once. Sequencing input: PBMCs. Source of these receptors: a woman between 45 and 65 years old with multiple sclerosis.

This clonotype was detected many times. The chain has TRBV7-8 and TRBJ2-7, with 7 bases identical to TRBD1. Germline CDR1 is SGHVS and CDR2 is FQNEAQ. Unmatched junction bases numbered 12, after V lost 1 base and J lost 3 bases. The CDR3 runs 17 residues. The CDR3 spells CASSLEGWTGVDYEQYV. CDR3 sequence (DNA): TGTGCCAGCAGCTTAGAGGGGTGGACAGGTGTCGACTACGAGCAGTACGTC.

This clonotype was observed many times. The CDR3 here is CASSLPGSNQPQHF. The CDR3 DNA sequence: TGTGCCAGCAGCTTACCCGGAAGCAATCAGCCCCAGCATTTT. The chain has TRBV7-9 and TRBJ1-5; no definite D call. Germline V gene sequence: CDR1 SEHNR, CDR2 FQNEAQ (reference sequence). The CDR3 consists of 14 residues. V was trimmed by 2 bases and J by 1 base, leaving 6 bases between them.

This clonotype came up many times. This rearrangement joins TRBV3-1 to TRBJ1-4; 8 bases map to TRBD1. CDR3 length equals 16 residues. V shed 0 bases, J shed 0 bases, and the junction held 0 bases outside the gene matches. The germline gives CDR1 LGHDT, CDR2 YNNKEL (reference sequence). The CDR3 DNA reads as TGTGCCAGCAGCCAAGAACAGGGGGCAACTAATGAAAAACTGTTTTTT. This codes for CASSQEQGATNEKLFF.

In its sample, this clonotype was seen many times. The chain recombines TRBV14 with TRBJ2-2; D gene unclear. V lost 5 bases to trimming and J lost 6 bases, with 13 bases between them. Germline V lookup: CDR1 SGHDN, CDR2 FVKESK. This CDR3 has 14 amino acids. The chain's CDR3 is CASSTYGRSGELFF. The CDR3 region has the DNA TGTGCCAGCAGCACATATGGACGGTCCGGGGAGCTGTTTTTT. Full variable domain (remainder filled in from reference TRBV14 and TRBJ2-2): EAGVTQFPSHSVIEKGQTVTLRCDPISGHDNLYWYRRVMGKEIKFLLHFVKESKQDESGMPNNRFLAERTGGTYSTLKVQPAELEDSGVYFCASSTYGRSGELFFGEGSRLTVL.

This clonotype was observed at least ten times. The CDR3 DNA reads as TGTGCCAGCAGTGGTTGGACAGGGGGCACGGGTGGCTACACCTTC. The encoded protein is CASSGWTGGTGGYTF. J is TRBJ1-2 and V is TRBV6-1, with 11 bases identical to TRBD1. Germline CDR1 MNHNS, CDR2 SASEGT. This CDR3 spans 15 amino acids. V was clipped by 4 bases and J by 7 bases; unmatched bases: 8.

This clonotype was counted at least ten times. The chain carries TRBV29-1 and TRBJ2-3; D remains unclear. V dropped 3 bases and J dropped 6 bases, with 13 bases sitting between them. The CDR3 spans 13 residues. Germline V gene data show CDR1 as SQVTM and CDR2 as ANQGSEA. As DNA, the CDR3 is TGCAGCGTTGATTTGGCCCTCACGGATACGCAGTATTTT. It yields the protein CSVDLALTDTQYF.

In this sample, this clonotype turned up many times. The chain is built from TRBV20-1 and TRBJ1-4, with TRBD1 as a possible D gene (6 bases). From germline, CDR1 is DFQATT and CDR2 SNEGSKA (reference sequence). CDR3 length: 14 residues. Trimming shortened V by 0 bases and J by 8 bases, and 13 bases separated the two germline ends. Written as DNA, the CDR3 is TGCAGTGCTAGAGATCCGGGGGCGACAGAAAAACTGTTTTTT. Translation gives CSARDPGATEKLFF.